The next 23 T cell receptor beta chains were all read from a single sample in a study of PD-1 blockade in classical Hodgkin lymphoma. Time point of the sample: cycle 4 day 1 (C4D1), after less than 7 weeks of nivolumab. Relapse was seen in all patients after autologous stem cell transplantation, and brentuximab vedotin exposure was variable. Sequencing was performed with immunoSEQ multiplex PCR; in TCRdb, only in-frame clones are kept and a portion is missing. Seen here are about 90,000 clones, 90% observed once, and the top ten hold around 2.9%. The sample consisted of peripheral blood mononuclear cells (PBMCs), taken before the fourth cycle of nivolumab. All receptors come from a human donor with classical Hodgkin lymphoma.

The chain links TRBV7-2 to TRBJ2-1; 12 positions agree with TRBD2. The CDR3 is 15 residues long. After removal of 5 bases from V and 5 bases from J, the junction contained 4 bases not matched to a gene. Looked up from germline, CDR1 is SGHTA and CDR2 is FQGNSA. CDR3 protein: CASSTGLAGNNEQFF. The DNA of the CDR3 is TGTGCCAGCAGCACTGGACTAGCGGGGAACAATGAGCAGTTCTTC.

The rearrangement uses TRBV7-6 and TRBJ1-3; TRBD1 might be the D (5 bases). The germline gives CDR1 SGHVS, CDR2 FNYEAQ. V lost 3 bases, J lost 3 bases, and 15 bases lay in between. This CDR3 has 16 amino acids. The CDR3 sequence: CASSLQGLTLGNTIYF. The CDR3 nucleotides are TGTGCCAGCAGCTTGCAGGGCCTGACTCTTGGAAACACCATATATTTT. Looking up the rest from reference TRBV7-6 and TRBJ1-3 gives the full variable domain: GAGVSQSPRYKVTKRGQDVALRCDPISGHVSLYWYRQALGQGPEFLTYFNYEAQQDKSGLPNDRFSAERPEGSISTLTIQRTEQRDSAMYRCASSLQGLTLGNTIYFGEGSWLTVV.

This clone was seen only once. This chain links TRBV27 with TRBJ1-2; the D gene is possibly TRBD1 (5 bases). Between the trimmed V and J ends, which lost 0 bases and 6 bases, there was a span of 17 bases. This CDR3 comprises 16 residues. Germline values: CDR1 MNHEY, CDR2 SMNVEV (reference sequence). CDR3 nucleotide sequence: TGTGCCAGCAGTTTATCGGTCTTAGGGACGGCGGATGGCTACACCTTC. It is translated as CASSLSVLGTADGYTF.

This chain links TRBV18 with TRBJ1-1; TRBD1 agrees at 8 bases. From germline, CDR1 is KGHSH and CDR2 LQKENI. This CDR3 contains 15 residues. Trimming at V came to 4 bases and at J to 4 bases, leaving 8 bases not matched to a gene. The CDR3 region is CASSQDRGGGTEAFF. CDR3 in DNA: TGTGCCAGCTCACAAGACAGGGGCGGGGGCACTGAAGCTTTCTTT.

The chain carries TRBV21-1 and TRBJ2-7; the table calls TRBD1, which could not be checked here. TRBV21-1 is described as a pseudogene. The CDR3 sequence is 18 residues long. In DNA, the CDR3 is TGTGCCAGCAGCCTGAAAGGTGGGACAGGGGACGTTTTCTACGAGCAGTACTTC. It is translated as CASSLKGGTGDVFYEQYF.

V is TRBV30 and J is TRBJ1-1; a possible D gene is TRBD1 (6 bases). CDR1 and CDR2 (germline): GTSNPN, SVGIG (reference sequence). The CDR3 has 12 residues. Trimming pared 2 bases from V and 11 bases from J, leaving 15 bases between. CDR3 coding DNA: TGTGCCTGGAGTCCACAGGGACCGAGGGCTTTCTTT. This encodes CAWSPQGPRAFF.

V gene TRBV4-2 combines with J gene TRBJ2-5, with 12 bases matching TRBD1. Germline V CDR1 and CDR2: LGHNA, YNFKEQ. This CDR3 region has 17 residues. J was trimmed by 5 bases and V by 1 base; bases with no gene match: 8. The CDR3: CASSQAPGQGAQETQYF. Here the CDR3 DNA reads TGTGCCAGCAGCCAAGCCCCGGGACAGGGGGCGCAGGAGACCCAGTACTTC.

The chain joins TRBV14 to TRBJ1-2; a possible D gene is TRBD1 (5 bases). The germline V gene encodes CDR1 SGHDN and CDR2 FVKESK. Deletions cut 2 bases from V and 6 bases from J, with 13 bases between. The CDR3 loop spans 14 amino acids. The CDR3 protein is CASSQIRAGNGYTF. CDR3 nucleotide sequence: TGTGCCAGCAGCCAAATTCGGGCAGGGAATGGCTACACCTTC.

V usage is TRBV9 and J usage is TRBJ1-1; TRBD1 aligns across 11 bases. Looked up from germline, CDR1 is SGDLS and CDR2 is YYNGEE. V dropped 4 bases and J dropped 0; count of bases not matched to a gene: 8. There are 17 residues in the CDR3. The CDR3 region has the DNA TGTGCCAGCAGCTTCGGACAGGGGGCTTCAATGAACACTGAAGCTTTCTTT. It translates to CASSFGQGASMNTEAFF.

The CDR3 here is CASSLVTGEGEKLFF. In nucleotides, the CDR3 is TGTGCCAGCAGCTTAGTCACAGGGGAGGGCGAAAAACTGTTTTTT. The chain has TRBV7-2 and TRBJ1-4; TRBD1 agrees at 7 bases. Germline CDR1 and CDR2: SGHTA and FQGNSA. V lost 1 base, J lost 8 bases, and 7 bases stayed unmatched. The CDR3 is 15 residues long.

The chain couples TRBV19 to TRBJ2-1; D may be TRBD2 (6 bases). Trimming took 9 bases from V and 6 from J, leaving 27 bases between them. The CDR3 is 17 amino acids. Germline loops: CDR1 LNHDA, CDR2 SQIVND (reference sequence). CDR3 region: CASPFGGDWAGINEQFF. The CDR3 region has the DNA TGTGCCAGCCCGTTTGGCGGGGACTGGGCTGGGATCAATGAGCAGTTCTTC.

The chain combines TRBV9 with TRBJ1-3; 12 nucleotides line up with TRBD1. There are 14 residues in the CDR3. Trimming removed 7 bases from V and 7 bases from J; junction bases left unmatched: 6. CDR1 and CDR2 from the germline V gene are SGDLS and YYNGEE. The CDR3: CASAGTGGENTIYF. In DNA, the CDR3 is TGTGCCAGCGCCGGGACAGGGGGCGAGAACACCATATATTTT.

This chain links TRBV7-6 with TRBJ2-7; a weak D match, TRBD2 (6 bases). This CDR3 is built from 14 residues. CDR1 SGHVS and CDR2 FNYEAQ come from the germline V gene. Trimming removed 1 base from V and 6 bases from J, with 13 bases in between. The CDR3 spells CASSLGGLTGEQYF. CDR3 coding DNA: TGTGCCAGCAGCTTAGGGGGACTCACCGGCGAGCAGTACTTC.

The V gene is TRBV19, the J gene TRBJ2-2; D possibly corresponds to TRBD1 (5 bases). The CDR3 spans 14 residues. Looked up from germline, CDR1 is LNHDA and CDR2 is SQIVND (reference sequence). The V end lost 0 bases, the J end lost 5 bases, and 7 bases lay between the germline ends. DNA of the CDR3: TGTGCCAGTAGTATAGATCCAGGGACCGGGGAGCTGTTTTTT. Protein: CASSIDPGTGELFF.

The V call is TRBV18, the J call TRBJ2-7; perhaps TRBD2 as D (7 bases). This CDR3 contains 18 residues. In germline, CDR1 is KGHSH, CDR2 LQKENI. Trimming removed 0 bases at V and 2 bases at J, with 20 bases between. The CDR3 loop is CASSPPPGAGHRTYEQYF. DNA of the CDR3: TGTGCCAGCTCACCACCACCAGGAGCGGGACACCGCACCTACGAGCAGTACTTC.

V is TRBV7-9 and J is TRBJ2-1; D gene uncertain. The CDR3 is made up of 13 amino acids. Germline CDR1 is SEHNR and CDR2 is FQNEAQ (reference sequence). Trimming took 7 bases from V and 4 from J, leaving 11 bases between them. In DNA, the CDR3 is TGTGCCAGCATCCACAGTGGGTACAATGAGCAGTTCTTC. Its translation: CASIHSGYNEQFF.

This chain links TRBV7-2 with TRBJ1-5, with 8 bases aligning to TRBD1. From germline, CDR1 is SGHTA and CDR2 FQGNSA. V shed 0 bases and J 0 bases; nucleotides not matched to a gene: 4. The CDR3 consists of 17 residues. CDR3 bases: TGTGCCAGCAGCTTAGCGGACAGGGATTATAGCAATCAGCCCCAGCATTTT. Translation gives CASSLADRDYSNQPQHF.

This sequence joins TRBV11-2 and TRBJ1-6, with no clear D. The CDR3 has 13 residues. From germline, CDR1 is SGHAT and CDR2 FQNNGV. Trimming pared 0 bases from V and 10 bases from J, leaving 7 bases between. In DNA form, the CDR3 reads TGTGCCAGCAGCTTAGATTCAAGCTCACCCCTCCACTTT. Translation: CASSLDSSSPLHF.

The V and J genes are TRBV21-1 and TRBJ2-5; the DNA was not compared with TRBD1, the D call given in the table. TRBV21-1 is given as a pseudogene. The CDR3 covers 11 residues. The CDR3 sequence is CASGRHGTQYF. DNA for the CDR3: TGTGCCAGCGGGCGACATGGGACCCAGTACTTC.

This chain's CDR3 is CASSKRRGNTDTQYF. In nucleotides, the CDR3 is TGTGCCAGTAGTAAAAGGAGGGGAAACACAGATACGCAGTATTTT. The rearrangement joins TRBV19 to TRBJ2-3; D is perhaps TRBD2 (6 bases). Per the germline V gene, CDR1 is LNHDA and CDR2 is SQIVND (reference sequence). Trimming cost V 4 bases and J 2 bases, with 13 bases left between them. The CDR3 is 15 amino acids.

This clone was seen only once. The rearrangement uses TRBV6-5 and TRBJ2-7; 7 bases agree with TRBD1. Per germline, CDR1 MNHEY and CDR2 SVGAGI. The CDR3 length is 13 residues. Trimming removed 7 bases from V and 2 bases from J; junction bases left unmatched: 5. The CDR3, as DNA: TGTGCCAGCACCCCCGACAGGGCCTACGAGCAGTACTTC. Translated, it gives CASTPDRAYEQYF.

The chain is built from TRBV5-6 and TRBJ1-2; D is perhaps TRBD1 (6 bases). The CDR3 sequence is 13 residues long. CDR1 SGHDT and CDR2 YYEEEE come from the germline V gene. Deletions cut 1 base from V and 8 bases from J, with 12 bases between. DNA for the CDR3: TGTGCCAGCAGCTTGTGGGGCGGGGGCGGCTACACCTTC. Translation: CASSLWGGGGYTF.

This chain connects TRBV21-1 to TRBJ1-1; the D call of TRBD1 is as the table states it, not checked on the DNA. TRBV21-1 is tagged as a pseudogene. The CDR3 consists of 15 residues. CDR3 sequence reads: CASSGRQGRNTEAFF. The CDR3 nucleotides read TGTGCCAGCAGCGGGCGACAGGGAAGGAACACTGAAGCTTTCTTT.